Sequencing of this T cell receptor (beta chain) was carried out in a study of identical twins. TCRdb recomputed calls from the 5' RACE reads with MiXCR, one row per CDR3 protein. The table records a few hundred thousand distinct CDR3 sequences, more than 6.5% of them present only once. Findings and caveats of the study: Insertions were fewer in abundant cord blood beta clonotypes, whereas memory repertoires showed none of this pattern.

With 0 bases removed from V and 5 bases from J, the gap between germline ends came to 8 bases. Germline V gene lookup returns CDR1 LGHNT and CDR2 FRNRAP. The CDR3 contains 15 residues. This clonotype was picked up a small number of times. Its matching antigen is unknown. The data were also submitted as part of a second study, on yellow fever vaccine responses in identical twins.

The sequenced sample was memory (CD45RO+) T cells sorted from blood. This sequence joins TRBV12-5 and TRBJ1-6; D ambiguous. The clonotype was recovered from a woman under 30 in good health. CDR3 residues: CASGLVARDNSPLHF. For the CDR3, the DNA is TGTGCTAGTGGTTTGGTAGCCCGGGATAATTCACCCCTCCACTTT.